The source of this TCR beta chain is a study of blood T cell repertoires in COVID-19. The data were produced by immunoSEQ multiplex PCR, yet TCRdb's version contains in-frame clones alone and is incomplete. There are about 280,000 clones in the sample; 85% occur only once, and 2.5% to 3% lies in the top ten. The study recruited people aged roughly 18 to 95 years across 20 to 30 US areas. Looked up from germline, CDR1 is KGHDR and CDR2 is SFDVKD. The CDR3 has 14 residues. V was pared by 6 bases and J by 8 bases, with 4 bases of the junction left unmatched. Sequenced input: PBMCs or T cells enriched from blood (not recorded which). This rearrangement joins TRBV24-1 to TRBJ1-4, with 11 bases matching TRBD1. This clonotype was obtained from a woman between 45 and 60 years old who had recovered from COVID-19. CDR3 sequence reads: CATSPGQGVEKLFF. CDR3 DNA: TGTGCCACCAGTCCGGGACAGGGGGTCGAAAAACTGTTTTTT.